The 5 T cell receptor beta chains below come from one sample, sequenced in a study of human T cells and chemical hapten exposure. Time point of the sample: pre-sensitization, week 0. Treatment here: therapeutic diphenylcyclopropenone sensitization with weekly scalp DPC. TCRdb re-called the RACE reads with MiXCR, one entry per CDR3 protein. The data show 350,000 to 400,000 distinct CDR3 sequences, less than 6.5% seen once. The specimen was whole blood, collected in connection with sensitization to the hapten diphenylcyclopropenone (DPC). These receptors were collected from a woman in her forties or fifties with alopecia areata. Some clones in this sample may be carry-over from other donors' samples.

This clonotype came up a few times. The rearrangement uses TRBV15 and TRBJ2-7, with TRBD1 matching 11 bases. Germline-derived CDR1 and CDR2 are LNHNV and YYDKDF (reference sequence). This CDR3 comprises 14 residues. Trimming removed 5 bases from V and 9 bases from J; junction bases left unmatched: 9. For the CDR3, the DNA is TGTGCCACCAGCCGAGGACAGGGGGCGAGAGTGCAGTACTTC. This encodes CATSRGQGARVQYF.

At least ten counts were recorded for this clonotype. The J gene is TRBJ1-2, the V gene TRBV9; no clear D gene. Germline CDR1 reads SGDLS; CDR2 reads YYNGEE. The V and J ends lost 4 bases and 1 base respectively, with 14 bases between them. The CDR3 covers 15 residues. CDR3 sequence: CASSTRTDFNYGYTF. The CDR3 coding sequence is TGTGCCAGCAGCACAAGGACCGATTTTAACTATGGCTACACCTTC. Looking up the rest from reference TRBV9 and TRBJ1-2 gives the full variable domain: DSGVTQTPKHLITATGQRVTLRCSPRSGDLSVYWYQQSLDQGLQFLIQYYNGEERAKGNILERFSAQQFPDLHSELNLSSLELGDSALYFCASSTRTDFNYGYTFGSGTRLTVV.

The rearrangement joins TRBV3-1 to TRBJ2-2, with D possibly TRBD2 on 6 matching bases. V lost 8 bases and J 4 bases, leaving 17 bases between the germline ends. Germline CDR1 and CDR2: LGHDT and YNNKEL (reference sequence). The CDR3 spans 15 residues. The CDR3 region has the DNA TGTGCCAGCGAGGGACTCGCAAGGGGCACCGGGGAGCTGTTTTTT. It is translated as CASEGLARGTGELFF.

Only a few counts were recorded for this clonotype. This rearrangement joins TRBV2 to TRBJ2-2, with 8 nucleotides matching TRBD2. The CDR3 length is 15 residues. V shed 10 bases, J shed 2 bases, and the junction held 9 bases outside the gene matches. Germline V gene lookup returns CDR1 SNHLY and CDR2 FYNNEI. The DNA of the CDR3 is TGTGCCACCCTGGGCGGGGGGCATAACACCGGGGAGCTGTTTTTT. Amino acid sequence: CATLGGGHNTGELFF.

V and J are TRBV9 and TRBJ2-1; maybe TRBD2 (6 bases). V lost 3 bases and J lost 7, with 20 bases in between. Per germline, CDR1 SGDLS and CDR2 YYNGEE. CDR3 length: 16 amino acids. The CDR3 spells CASSATLEGHWNEQFF. DNA of the CDR3: TGTGCCAGCAGCGCTACGCTGGAGGGTCACTGGAATGAGCAGTTCTTC.